Shown below are 9 T cell receptor beta chains from a single sample sequenced in a study of blood T cells in healthy people across ages. A second roughly 6 to 12 cycle PCR used barcoded and J-beta primers. TCRdb passed the 5' RACE reads through MiXCR, listing each CDR3 protein once. The repertoire holds fewer than 2,000,000 distinct CDR3 sequences, around 36% seen once, with roughly 12% in the top ten. Sequencing was carried out using blood. These receptors all come from a woman aged 25 to 39 in good health.

At least ten counts were recorded for this clonotype. The CDR3 nucleotides are TGTGCCAGCAGCCGGGCAACTAGCACAGATACGCAGTATTTT. The encoded protein is CASSRATSTDTQYF. The V gene is TRBV7-2, the J gene TRBJ2-3; D unresolved. The V end was cut by 5 bases, the J end by 0 bases, with 9 bases between. The CDR3 covers 14 residues. Germline values: CDR1 SGHTA, CDR2 FQGNSA. Variable domain in full (rest from reference TRBV7-2 and TRBJ2-3): GAGVSQSPSNKVTEKGKDVELRCDPISGHTALYWYRQSLGQGLEFLIYFQGNSAPDKSGLPSDRFSAERTGGSVSTLTIQRTQQEDSAVYLCASSRATSTDTQYFGPGTRLTVL.

The chain employs TRBV21-1 and TRBJ1-6; no DNA check was done on the table's D call, TRBD1. TRBV21-1 is a recognized pseudogene. This CDR3 is built from 14 residues. CDR3: CASGRRARNSPLHF. The CDR3 DNA reads as TGTGCCAGCGGGCGCAGGGCACGGAATTCACCCCTCCACTTT.

The chain carries TRBV7-6 and TRBJ2-4; perhaps D is TRBD1 or TRBD2 (5 bases each). Trimming shortened V by 10 bases and J by 1 base, and 17 bases separated the two germline ends. Germline V lookup: CDR1 SGHVS, CDR2 FNYEAQ. CDR3 length: 15 amino acids. CDR3 protein: CANGGESLAKNIQYF. The CDR3 nucleotides read TGTGCCAATGGGGGAGAGAGTCTCGCCAAAAACATTCAGTACTTC. Supplemented by reference TRBV7-6 and TRBJ2-4, the full variable domain reads GAGVSQSPRYKVTKRGQDVALRCDPISGHVSLYWYRQALGQGPEFLTYFNYEAQQDKSGLPNDRFSAERPEGSISTLTIQRTEQRDSAMYRCANGGESLAKNIQYFGAGTRLSVL.

The rearrangement links TRBV7-9 to TRBJ2-6; D is undetermined. V was clipped by 1 base and J by 0 bases, with 10 bases between them. Germline V gene sequence: CDR1 SEHNR, CDR2 FQNEAQ (reference sequence). This CDR3 region has 17 residues. DNA for the CDR3: TGTGCCAGCAGCTTAGTGGATGGTTACTCTGGGGCCAACGTCCTGACTTTC. It translates to CASSLVDGYSGANVLTF.

The chain uses TRBV3-1 and TRBJ1-6, with no clear D. CDR1 and CDR2 (germline): LGHDT, YNNKEL (reference sequence). Trimming took 5 bases from V and 6 from J, leaving 8 bases between them. The CDR3 extends over 13 amino acids. The CDR3: CASSSRTNSPLHF. The CDR3 DNA follows: TGTGCCAGCAGCTCCCGGACTAATTCACCCCTCCACTTT.

A few counts support this clonotype. The chain has TRBV4-1 and TRBJ2-2, with D uncertain. V gave up 1 base and J gave up 2 bases, with 8 bases separating them. This CDR3 contains 15 residues. Germline values: CDR1 MGHRA, CDR2 YSYEKL. CDR3 loop: CASSQGHSNTGELFF. For the CDR3, the DNA is TGCGCCAGCAGCCAAGGTCACTCAAACACCGGGGAGCTGTTTTTT.

A remark on this clonotype: An end of the junction does not agree with germline; a read error may underlie this. The J gene is TRBJ2-1, the V gene TRBV5-4; D is unresolved. Germline values: CDR1 SGHNT, CDR2 YYREEE (reference sequence). The CDR3 spans 15 residues. CDR3: CANSVGYLSYNEQFF. CDR3 bases: TGTGCCAACAGCGTAGGGTACCTCTCCTACAATGAGCAGTTCTTC. Complete variable domain (other parts from reference TRBV5-4 and TRBJ2-1): ETGVTQSPTHLIKTRGQQVTLRCSSQSGHNTVSWYQQALGQGPQFIFQYYREEENGRGNFPPRFSGLQFPNYSSELNVNALELDDSALYLCANSVGYLSYNEQFFGPGTRLTVL.

This clonotype was observed at least ten times. V gene TRBV29-1 combines with J gene TRBJ2-7, with TRBD1 identical over 12 bases. V lost 4 bases and J lost 6; bases outside the gene matches: 7. This CDR3 region has 14 residues. CDR1 is SQVTM, CDR2 ANQGSEA, per germline. CDR3 sequence: CSVAKGQGAVEQYF. The CDR3 DNA follows: TGCAGCGTTGCCAAGGGACAGGGGGCGGTCGAGCAGTACTTC.

At least ten counts were recorded for this clonotype. V is TRBV5-1 and J is TRBJ2-7, with TRBD1 matching 8 bases. The J segment lost 2 bases and the V segment lost 4 bases, leaving 8 bases of the junction unmatched. Germline lookup yields CDR1 SGHRS and CDR2 YFSETQ. This CDR3 has 15 amino acids. This CDR3 is CASSHPRTGPYEQYF. The CDR3 DNA reads TGCGCCAGCAGCCACCCCCGGACAGGGCCCTACGAGCAGTACTTC.